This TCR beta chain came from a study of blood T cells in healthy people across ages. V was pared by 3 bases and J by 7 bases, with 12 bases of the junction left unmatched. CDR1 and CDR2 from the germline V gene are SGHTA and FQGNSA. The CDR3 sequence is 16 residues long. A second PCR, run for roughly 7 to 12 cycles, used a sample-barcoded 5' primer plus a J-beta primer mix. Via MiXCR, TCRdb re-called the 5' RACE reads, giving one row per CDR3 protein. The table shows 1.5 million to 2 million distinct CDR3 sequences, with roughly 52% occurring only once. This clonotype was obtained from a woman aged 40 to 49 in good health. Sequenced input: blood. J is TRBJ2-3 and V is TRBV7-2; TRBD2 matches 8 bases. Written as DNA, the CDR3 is TGTGCCAGCAGCTTCGGAGTTAGCGGGGTAGGGTATACGCAGTATTTT. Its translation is CASSFGVSGVGYTQYF.